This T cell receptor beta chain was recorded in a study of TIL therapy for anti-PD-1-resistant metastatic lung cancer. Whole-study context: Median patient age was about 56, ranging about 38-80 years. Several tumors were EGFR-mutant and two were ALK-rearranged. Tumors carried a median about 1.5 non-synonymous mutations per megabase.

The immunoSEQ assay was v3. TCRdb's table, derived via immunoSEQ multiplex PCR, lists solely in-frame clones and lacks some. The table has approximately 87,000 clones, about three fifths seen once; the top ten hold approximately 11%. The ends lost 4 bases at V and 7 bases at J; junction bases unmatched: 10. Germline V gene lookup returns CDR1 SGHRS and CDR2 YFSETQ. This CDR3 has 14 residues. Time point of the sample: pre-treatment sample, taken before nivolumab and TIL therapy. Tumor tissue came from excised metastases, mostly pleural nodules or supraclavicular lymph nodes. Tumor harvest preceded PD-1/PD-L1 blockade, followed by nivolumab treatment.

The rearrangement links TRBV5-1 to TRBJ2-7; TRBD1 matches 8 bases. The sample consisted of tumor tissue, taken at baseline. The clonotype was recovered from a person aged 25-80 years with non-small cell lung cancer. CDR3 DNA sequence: TGCGCCAGCAGCGATCAGGGGGCGTTAGGGGAGCAGTACTTC. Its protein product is CASSDQGALGEQYF.